Shown below are 16 T cell receptor beta chains from a single sample sequenced in a study of human T cells and chemical hapten exposure (dated by TCRdb to the early 2020s). Libraries were constructed by RACE. The listed sequencing device is NextSeq 500. In-frame beta chains were kept once TCRdb had trimmed the public reads at Q25 with fastp and called clones with MiXCR. All rows with the same CDR3 protein become a single entry with the most common DNA and genes. For this sample the table gives approximately 400,000 distinct CDR3 sequences, of which more than 4.5% were detected only once. 2% to 3% of the sample is in the top ten clones. Per the publication, the time point label means: pre-sensitization, week 0. The treatment or condition tag for this specimen amounts to: therapeutic diphenylcyclopropenone sensitization with weekly scalp DPC. This specimen consisted of whole blood, obtained in connection with sensitization to the hapten diphenylcyclopropenone (DPC). All receptors derive from a woman aged 50 to 65 with alopecia areata. Some clones in this sample may be carry-over from other donors' samples.

This chain connects TRBV15 to TRBJ1-1; 8 nucleotides line up with TRBD1. CDR1 is LNHNV and CDR2 is YYDKDF in the germline V gene (reference sequence). V was pared by 2 bases and J by 6 bases, with 5 bases of the junction left unmatched. This CDR3 has 14 amino acids. For the CDR3, the DNA is TGTGCCACCAGCAGAAGCAGGGGACAGGCTGAAGCTTTCTTT. This translates into CATSRSRGQAEAFF. The full variable domain, completed using reference TRBV15 and TRBJ1-1, is DAMVIQNPRYQVTQFGKPVTLSCSQTLNHNVMYWYQQKSSQAPKLLFHYYDKDFNNEADTPDNFQSRRPNTSFCFLDIRSPGLGDTAMYLCATSRSRGQAEAFFGQGTRLTVV.

This clonotype occurred many times. The J gene is TRBJ2-2, the V gene TRBV12-3 or TRBV12-4; D is undetermined. There are 13 residues in the CDR3. V dropped 6 bases and J dropped 3 bases, with 8 bases sitting between them. The CDR3, as DNA: TGTGCCAGCAGCACTTCCTACACCGGGGAGCTGTTTTTT. Its protein is CASSTSYTGELFF.

The chain links TRBV5-1 to TRBJ1-2, with no clear D. Germline V gene sequence: CDR1 SGHRS, CDR2 YFSETQ. The CDR3 length is 15 residues. The germline V and J ends were trimmed by 0 bases and 7 bases, with 16 bases remaining between them. This CDR3 reads CASSLAAGEAIGYTF. The CDR3, as DNA: TGCGCCAGCAGCTTGGCCGCCGGCGAGGCGATTGGCTACACCTTC.

J is TRBJ2-7 and V is TRBV28; 8 bases are a match to TRBD2. The CDR3 has 15 residues. Germline CDR1 and CDR2: MDHEN and SYDVKM. V lost 6 bases, J lost 2 bases, and 9 bases stayed unmatched. The DNA of the CDR3 is TGTGCCAGCAGGACCCAGACTAGCGCGGCCTACGAGCAGTACTTC. This encodes CASRTQTSAAYEQYF.

This clonotype has ten or more counts. The V gene is TRBV20-1, the J gene TRBJ1-3; 7 bases fit TRBD1. The V gene end was trimmed by 2 bases and the J gene end by 6 bases; junction bases not matched to a gene: 7. The CDR3 runs 14 residues. Per germline, CDR1 DFQATT and CDR2 SNEGSKA (reference sequence). The CDR3 reads CSARPGQEENTIYF. In DNA form, the CDR3 reads TGCAGTGCTAGACCTGGACAGGAAGAAAACACCATATATTTT.

This clonotype was recorded at least ten times. Mismatch with germline at one junction end may stem from a read error. The rearrangement joins TRBV14 to TRBJ1-2, with TRBD1 as a possible D gene (6 bases). The V gene's germline CDR1 is SGHDN and CDR2 FVKESK. CDR3 length equals 11 residues. DNA of the CDR3: TGTGCCAGCAGCCAAGTGGGGGCCTTTAACTTC. Translated, it gives CASSQVGAFNF.

This clonotype has at least ten counts. This chain links TRBV27 with TRBJ2-1; 8 nucleotides line up with TRBD2. This CDR3 spans 22 amino acids. From germline, CDR1 is MNHEY and CDR2 SMNVEV (reference sequence). V lost 5 bases, J lost 0 bases, and 24 bases stayed unmatched. CDR3 sequence: CASSPPDILSLAGWSSYNEQFF. The DNA for the CDR3 is TGTGCCAGCAGTCCCCCGGACATACTTAGCCTAGCGGGTTGGAGCTCCTACAATGAGCAGTTCTTC.

This clonotype has at least ten counts. This chain uses TRBV2 with TRBJ1-5; D is possibly TRBD1 (5 bases). The CDR3 loop spans 14 amino acids. V was pared by 8 bases and J by 2 bases, with 13 bases between. Per the germline V gene, CDR1 is SNHLY and CDR2 is FYNNEI. CDR3 in amino acids: CASCQGEGNQPQHF. The CDR3 region has the DNA TGTGCCAGCTGCCAGGGAGAGGGCAATCAGCCCCAGCATTTT.

The table lists this clonotype with a few counts. The rearrangement uses TRBV12-5 and TRBJ2-1, with D unclear. This CDR3 has 12 amino acids. V lost 5 bases and J 5 bases, leaving 7 bases between the germline ends. Germline V gives CDR1 LGHNT, CDR2 FRNRAP. The CDR3 is CASGHLDNEQFF. CDR3 in DNA: TGTGCTAGTGGTCACCTAGACAATGAGCAGTTCTTC.

In this sample, this clonotype turned up many times. The rearrangement links TRBV7-2 to TRBJ2-1, with 8 bases matching TRBD1. The CDR3 runs 15 residues. Trimming at V came to 2 bases and at J to 8 bases, leaving 8 bases not matched to a gene. Per germline, CDR1 SGHTA and CDR2 FQGNSA. The CDR3 region has the DNA TGTGCCAGCAGCTTAATATGGCAGGGGGCCCATGAGCAGTTCTTC. Its protein product is CASSLIWQGAHEQFF.

The V gene is TRBV6-2 or TRBV6-3, the J gene TRBJ1-1; D remains unclear. This CDR3 is 15 amino acids long. In germline, CDR1 is MNHEY, CDR2 SVGEGT. Between the trimmed V and J ends, which lost 2 bases and 0 bases, there was a span of 10 bases. The CDR3 loop reads CASSYARPMNTEAFF. The CDR3, as DNA: TGTGCCAGCAGTTACGCCCGCCCCATGAACACTGAAGCTTTCTTT.

The chain links TRBV7-2 to TRBJ2-7; TRBD1 matches 8 bases. CDR3 length: 13 residues. The germline V gene encodes CDR1 SGHTA and CDR2 FQGNSA. The V segment lost 6 bases and the J segment 2 bases; nucleotides outside the gene matches: 3. CDR3 nucleotides: TGTGCCAGCAGAGGACAGGGAACCTACGAGCAGTACTTC. It yields the protein CASRGQGTYEQYF.

V and J are TRBV20-1 and TRBJ2-7; maybe TRBD1 (5 bases). Germline lookup yields CDR1 DFQATT and CDR2 SNEGSKA (reference sequence). The CDR3 runs 10 residues. V shed 5 bases and J shed 6 bases, with 8 bases lying between them. In DNA form, the CDR3 reads TGCAGTGCTTATGACAGCGAGCAGTACTTC. This codes for CSAYDSEQYF.

The CDR3: CASSPDRGSHNEQFF. The DNA of the CDR3 is TGTGCCAGCAGTCCTGACAGGGGGTCACACAATGAGCAGTTCTTC. The chain uses TRBV3-1 and TRBJ2-1; 9 bases line up with TRBD1. Germline CDR1 and CDR2: LGHDT and YNNKEL (reference sequence). Trimming removed 6 bases from V and 5 bases from J; junction bases left unmatched: 8. The CDR3 totals 15 residues.

In this sample, this clonotype turned up many times. The V call is TRBV7-8, the J call TRBJ2-1, with 12 positions matching TRBD2. V lost 5 bases, J lost 9 bases, and 8 bases stayed unmatched. Germline-derived CDR1 and CDR2 are SGHVS and FQNEAQ. This CDR3 is 15 amino acids long. The CDR3 loop reads CASSPTSGGPGEQFF. In DNA form, the CDR3 reads TGTGCCAGCAGCCCAACTAGCGGGGGGCCGGGTGAGCAGTTCTTC.

There are many counts of this clonotype. The rearrangement joins TRBV7-2 to TRBJ2-3; D not certain. This CDR3 spans 13 amino acids. Germline CDR1 reads SGHTA; CDR2 reads FQGNSA. Trimming stripped 3 bases from V and 6 bases from J, with 10 bases between. For the CDR3, the DNA is TGTGCCAGCAGCTTTAAACGGCCGGATACGCAGTATTTT. This codes for CASSFKRPDTQYF.